This T cell receptor (beta chain) was obtained from a study of cytomegalovirus exposure and HLA in healthy donors. Study as a whole: Of several hundred genotyped donors, roughly 80% clustered with self-reported Caucasian donors.

J gave up 4 bases and V 5 bases, and 14 bases lay outside the gene matches. The CDR3 is 17 residues long. The V gene's germline CDR1 is SGHRS and CDR2 YFSETQ. Whole-study results and caveats: 87-base-pair reads could not separate some V segments, including TRBV6-2 and TRBV6-3. Based on reports, TCR beta sequences accurately predicted HLA-A and HLA-B alleles for most subjects. The authors later found HLA-associated TCR beta chains more clonally expanded than equally common others.

In the case of this clone: Its target is not known.

The PCR employed 60 Vbeta primers together with 13 Jbeta primers. Profiling relied on immunoSEQ multiplex PCR, and the TCRdb table lists in-frame clones only, not all of them. The sample includes roughly 190,000 clones, approximately 75% of them seen just once. The V and J genes are TRBV5-1 and TRBJ2-3; 9 nucleotides agree with TRBD2. The sequenced sample was PBMCs. This TCR came from a man in his thirties or forties in good health and CMV-seropositive. CDR3 residues: CASSPRRLAGPADTQYF. Written as DNA, the CDR3 is TGCGCCAGCAGTCCCCGGCGGCTAGCGGGGCCGGCAGATACGCAGTATTTT.